This TCR beta chain originates from a study of shared clonotypes between healthy human individuals. Study details: Donors, aged 18 to 49, were two women and three men.

The CDR3 spans 13 residues. Germline CDR1 KGHSH, CDR2 LQKENI. Deletions cut 8 bases from V and 4 bases from J, with 12 bases between. Donors were healthy HIV-negative adults without recently reported acute infections or vaccinations. The unsorted PBMC sample used ten immunoSEQ deep assay plates. Assay used: immunoSEQ multiplex PCR; TCRdb lists only in-frame clones, some missing. The sample has about 490,000 clones; roughly 80% are singletons. This clone was seen many times. The antigen remains undetermined. The study, taken as a whole, reports: Only blood underwent sampling, and tissue repertoires likely differ.

This TCR was sampled from a woman between 40 and 55 years old in good health. Some clones in this sample may be carry-over from other donors' samples. The material sequenced was PBMCs. The chain is built from TRBV18 and TRBJ1-5; unclear D gene. This chain's CDR3 is CASQRERNQPQHF. The CDR3 DNA reads TGTGCCAGCCAGCGGGAACGTAATCAGCCCCAGCATTTT.